This passage covers 23 T cell receptor beta chains from one sample sequenced in a study of graft-versus-host responses after intestinal transplantation. Data came from immunoSEQ multiplex PCR; TCRdb stores just in-frame clones and leaves some out. The sample holds under 45,000 clones, roughly 93% seen once. The source was PBMCs, collected around 730 days after intestinal transplantation. All receptors come from a human patient who received an intestinal transplant, so some T cells may come from the graft donor.

The chain is built from TRBV28 and TRBJ2-7; 13 bases are a match to TRBD2. Germline CDR1 reads MDHEN; CDR2 reads SYDVKM. Trimming removed 8 bases from V and 6 bases from J; junction bases left unmatched: 13. The CDR3 spans 16 residues. Written as DNA, the CDR3 is TGTGCCAGCCATATGGGGGGGACTAGCGGGATATCCGAGCAGTACTTC. Translation: CASHMGGTSGISEQYF.

About this clone itself: Other nucleotide sequences in the sample specify the same CDR3. The rearrangement joins TRBV19 to TRBJ2-7; 13 nucleotides line up with TRBD2. The length of the CDR3 is 15 residues. The V and J ends lost 5 bases and 0 bases, in that order; junction bases with no gene match: 1. Germline loops: CDR1 LNHDA, CDR2 SQIVND (reference sequence). The CDR3 region is CASSGLAGDSYEQYF. The CDR3 DNA reads TGTGCCAGTAGTGGACTAGCGGGGGACTCCTACGAGCAGTACTTC.

V and J are TRBV15 and TRBJ2-1, with D possibly TRBD2 on 7 matching bases. This CDR3 spans 21 amino acids. Looked up from germline, CDR1 is LNHNV and CDR2 is YYDKDF (reference sequence). The ends were cut back, 4 bases at V and 0 bases at J, with 28 bases in the middle. CDR3 in amino acids: CATSTGPRGQGGGSSYNEQFF. CDR3 coding DNA: TGTGCCACCAGCACCGGCCCCCGTGGGCAGGGAGGGGGAAGCTCCTACAATGAGCAGTTCTTC.

V gene TRBV4-1 combines with J gene TRBJ2-3; TRBD1 is a possible D gene (5 bases). V lost 3 bases and J lost 5, with 9 bases in between. This CDR3 contains 13 residues. CDR1 and CDR2 from the germline V gene are MGHRA and YSYEKL. CDR3 nucleotides: TGCGCCAGCAGCCATCCTACAGGAGATACGCAGTATTTT. Translation gives CASSHPTGDTQYF.

CDR3 region: CSVRTPNYGYTF. The CDR3 DNA reads TGCAGCGTTCGGACACCTAACTATGGCTACACCTTC. The chain joins TRBV29-1 to TRBJ1-2, with a tentative D call TRBD1 (5 bases). Germline V gene sequence: CDR1 SQVTM, CDR2 ANQGSEA. The CDR3 runs to 12 residues. The germline V and J ends were trimmed by 5 bases and 0 bases, with 7 bases remaining between them.

This clone was counted a few times. Here the CDR3 reads CASSVEDVAYEQYF. DNA of the CDR3: TGTGCCAGCAGCGTAGAAGACGTCGCCTACGAGCAGTACTTC. The chain uses TRBV9 and TRBJ2-7; D gene ambiguous. V was trimmed by 0 bases and J by 2 bases, leaving 9 bases between them. This CDR3 region has 14 residues. Germline V CDR1 and CDR2: SGDLS, YYNGEE.

The chain recombines TRBV21-1 with TRBJ2-7; TRBD1 is taken as the D call from the table, unchecked against the DNA. TRBV21-1 is an annotated pseudogene. The CDR3 is 13 residues long. This chain's CDR3 is CASSKGHEDEQYF. The CDR3 bases are TGTGCCAGCAGCAAGGGACACGAGGACGAGCAGTACTTC.

The genes are TRBV19 and TRBJ1-2; 8 bases agree with TRBD1. Looked up from germline, CDR1 is LNHDA and CDR2 is SQIVND (reference sequence). The trim removed 2 bases at V and 6 bases at J, leaving 5 bases unmatched. The CDR3 runs to 14 residues. The DNA for the CDR3 is TGTGCCAGTAGTATATTGGGACAGGAAAATGGCTACACCTTC. Translating it yields CASSILGQENGYTF.

The table lists this clone with a count of one. The chain combines TRBV12-5 with TRBJ2-5; D perhaps matches TRBD2 (5 bases). Germline assignment: CDR1 LGHNT and CDR2 FRNRAP. V was trimmed by 6 bases and J by 0 bases, leaving 17 bases between them. The CDR3 consists of 16 residues. The CDR3: CASGVPSTLYQETQYF. As DNA, the CDR3 is TGTGCTAGTGGAGTCCCTAGCACCCTGTACCAAGAGACCCAGTACTTC.

This sequence joins TRBV28 and TRBJ2-7, with a tentative D call TRBD1 (6 bases). The CDR3 consists of 15 residues. Germline values: CDR1 MDHEN, CDR2 SYDVKM. V was cut by 6 bases and J by 4 bases, with 19 bases left in between. DNA for the CDR3: TGTGCCAGCAGCTTCGACCTAGGGGGAAGATACGAGCAGTACTTC. It encodes CASSFDLGGRYEQYF.

The chain recombines TRBV6-6 with TRBJ1-2; unclear D gene. The CDR3 sequence is 14 residues long. Germline V CDR1 and CDR2: MNHNY, SVGAGI (reference sequence). The ends were cut back, 2 bases at V and 4 bases at J, with 11 bases in the middle. CDR3 loop: CASSYPEAAYGYTF. CDR3 nucleotides: TGTGCCAGCAGTTACCCTGAGGCAGCCTATGGCTACACCTTC.

The chain employs TRBV6-6 and TRBJ2-2; no clear D. The CDR3 loop spans 12 amino acids. The germline V and J ends were trimmed by 7 bases and 1 base, with 4 bases remaining between them. Germline values: CDR1 MNHNY, CDR2 SVGAGI (reference sequence). The CDR3 DNA is TGTGCCAGCATGGGGAACACCGGGGAGCTGTTTTTT. It specifies CASMGNTGELFF.

The chain joins TRBV6-1 to TRBJ2-3; TRBD2 matches 7 bases. The trim removed 3 bases at V and 1 base at J, leaving 4 bases unmatched. The length of the CDR3 is 15 residues. Germline V lookup: CDR1 MNHNS, CDR2 SASEGT. CDR3 region: CASSEMAGGTDTQYF. Here the CDR3 DNA reads TGTGCCAGCAGTGAGATGGCGGGAGGCACAGATACGCAGTATTTT.

The J gene is TRBJ2-1, the V gene TRBV4-1; 11 positions agree with TRBD2. The V segment lost 2 bases and the J segment 1 base; nucleotides outside the gene matches: 10. This CDR3 is built from 19 residues. In germline, CDR1 is MGHRA, CDR2 YSYEKL. The CDR3 DNA follows: TGCGCCAGCAGCCAACCAACCCTAGCGGGGGGTTTTTCCTACAATGAGCAGTTCTTC. It encodes CASSQPTLAGGFSYNEQFF.

The table lists this clone with a count of one. The chain recombines TRBV5-1 with TRBJ1-2; 7 bases match TRBD1. The J segment lost 4 bases and the V segment lost 3 bases, leaving 6 bases of the junction unmatched. The CDR3 is 14 amino acids. Germline CDR1 SGHRS, CDR2 YFSETQ. DNA of the CDR3: TGCGCCAGCAGCTGGACAGGAGACTCCTATGGCTACACCTTC. This translates into CASSWTGDSYGYTF.

The rearrangement links TRBV6-5 to TRBJ2-3; 15 nucleotides line up with TRBD2. Trimming took 5 bases from V and 4 from J; bases not matched to a gene: 1. The germline CDR1 and CDR2 sequences are MNHEY and SVGAGI. The CDR3 is 15 amino acids. CDR3 protein: CASSGLAGGPDTQYF. The CDR3 nucleotides read TGTGCCAGCAGTGGACTAGCGGGAGGGCCAGATACGCAGTATTTT.

The chain has TRBV5-1 and TRBJ2-7; D not resolved. The CDR3 totals 14 residues. V was shortened by 0 bases and J by 0 bases, with 7 bases between the two germline ends. CDR1 and CDR2 from the germline V gene are SGHRS and YFSETQ. This chain's CDR3 is CASSLGTDSYEQYF. Here the CDR3 DNA reads TGCGCCAGCAGCTTGGGTACTGACTCCTACGAGCAGTACTTC.

This clone was counted once. The chain couples TRBV6-1 to TRBJ2-1, with D possibly TRBD2 on 7 matching bases. The CDR3 covers 16 residues. Germline lookup yields CDR1 MNHNS and CDR2 SASEGT. Trimming stripped 2 bases from V and 4 bases from J, with 15 bases between. The CDR3 spells CASSEYLRGGYNEQFF. CDR3 bases: TGTGCCAGCAGTGAATATTTGAGGGGGGGGTACAATGAGCAGTTCTTC.

The V call is TRBV28, the J call TRBJ2-5; TRBD1 matches 7 bases. V was clipped by 6 bases and J by 1 base; unmatched bases: 5. Germline lookup yields CDR1 MDHEN and CDR2 SYDVKM. CDR3 size: 14 residues. CDR3 sequence (DNA): TGTGCCAGCAGCACGGACAGGCTCCAAGAGACCCAGTACTTC. This translates into CASSTDRLQETQYF.

The V gene is TRBV7-9, the J gene TRBJ2-7; D perhaps matches TRBD2 (6 bases). The CDR3 runs to 13 residues. The germline gives CDR1 SEHNR, CDR2 FQNEAQ (reference sequence). Trimming shortened V by 5 bases and J by 2 bases, and 10 bases separated the two germline ends. CDR3: CASSPRGTYEQYF. CDR3 DNA: TGTGCCAGCAGCCCGCGGGGTACCTACGAGCAGTACTTC.

The chain has TRBV7-7 and TRBJ2-5; D remains unclear. The V end was cut by 5 bases, the J end by 1 base, with 14 bases between. The CDR3 has 15 residues. Germline values: CDR1 SSHAT, CDR2 FNYEAQ (reference sequence). CDR3 in amino acids: CASSRILGGQETQYF. Written as DNA, the CDR3 is TGTGCCAGCAGCCGAATCCTGGGTGGCCAAGAGACCCAGTACTTC.

The rearrangement links TRBV30 to TRBJ1-1; the D gene is possibly TRBD1 (6 bases). Trimming stripped 5 bases from V and 4 bases from J, with 11 bases between. CDR3 length equals 12 residues. Germline V CDR1 and CDR2: GTSNPN, SVGIG (reference sequence). CDR3 region: CAWRGAGTEAFF. CDR3 DNA sequence: TGTGCCTGGCGGGGGGCGGGCACTGAAGCTTTCTTT.

The chain combines TRBV6-1 with TRBJ1-1, with a weak D call TRBD1 (5 bases). V was trimmed by 6 bases and J by 4 bases, leaving 9 bases between them. Germline V gives CDR1 MNHNS, CDR2 SASEGT. The CDR3 spans 12 residues. DNA for the CDR3: TGTGCCAGCAGCGTCGGGGGCACTGAAGCTTTCTTT. Residues: CASSVGGTEAFF.